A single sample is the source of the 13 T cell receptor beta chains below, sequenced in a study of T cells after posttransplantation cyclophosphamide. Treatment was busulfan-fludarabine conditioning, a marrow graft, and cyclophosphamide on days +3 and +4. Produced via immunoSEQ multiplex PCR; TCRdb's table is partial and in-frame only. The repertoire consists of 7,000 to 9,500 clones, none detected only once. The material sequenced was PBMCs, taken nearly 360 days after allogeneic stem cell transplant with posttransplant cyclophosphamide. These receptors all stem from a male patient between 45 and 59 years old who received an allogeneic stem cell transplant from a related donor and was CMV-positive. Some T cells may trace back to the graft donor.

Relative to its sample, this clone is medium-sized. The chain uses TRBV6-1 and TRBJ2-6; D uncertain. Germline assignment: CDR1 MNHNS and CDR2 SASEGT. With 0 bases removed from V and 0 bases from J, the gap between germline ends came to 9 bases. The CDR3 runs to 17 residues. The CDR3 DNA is TGTGCCAGCAGTGAAGCGCTTGAGTACTCTGGGGCCAACGTCCTGACTTTC. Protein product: CASSEALEYSGANVLTF.

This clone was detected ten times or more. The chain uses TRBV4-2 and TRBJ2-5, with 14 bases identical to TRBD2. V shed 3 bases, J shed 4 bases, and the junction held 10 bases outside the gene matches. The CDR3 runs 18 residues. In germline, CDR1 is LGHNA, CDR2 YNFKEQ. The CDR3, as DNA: TGTGCCAGCAGCCACCCCGGGACTAGCGGGAGTTGGGTAGAGACCCAGTACTTC. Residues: CASSHPGTSGSWVETQYF.

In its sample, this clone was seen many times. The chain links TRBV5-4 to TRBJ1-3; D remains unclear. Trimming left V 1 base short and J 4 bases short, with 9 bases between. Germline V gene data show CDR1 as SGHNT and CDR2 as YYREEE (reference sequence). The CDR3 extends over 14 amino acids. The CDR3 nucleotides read TGTGCCAGCAGCTTGTCCCTGAGCGGAAACACCATATATTTT. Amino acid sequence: CASSLSLSGNTIYF.

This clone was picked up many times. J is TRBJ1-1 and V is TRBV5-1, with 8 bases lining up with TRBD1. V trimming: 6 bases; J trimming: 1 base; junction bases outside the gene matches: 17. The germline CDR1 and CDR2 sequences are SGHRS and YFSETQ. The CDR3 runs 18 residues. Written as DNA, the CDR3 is TGCGCCAGCAACTCCGCTGTAAGGACAGGGTCTGAGAACACTGAAGCTTTCTTT. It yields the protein CASNSAVRTGSENTEAFF.

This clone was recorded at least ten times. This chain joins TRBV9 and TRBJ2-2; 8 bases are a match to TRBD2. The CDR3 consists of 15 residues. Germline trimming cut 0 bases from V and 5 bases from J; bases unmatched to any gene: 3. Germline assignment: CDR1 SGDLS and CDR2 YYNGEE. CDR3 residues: CASSVGSGATGELFF. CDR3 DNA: TGTGCCAGCAGCGTAGGTAGCGGGGCGACCGGGGAGCTGTTTTTT.

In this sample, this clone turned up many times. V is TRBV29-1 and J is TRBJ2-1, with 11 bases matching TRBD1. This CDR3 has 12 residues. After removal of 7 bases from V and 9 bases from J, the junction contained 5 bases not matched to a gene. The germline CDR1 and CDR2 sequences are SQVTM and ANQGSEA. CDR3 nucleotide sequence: TGCAGCGCTAAGGACAGGGGGCCTGAGCAGTTCTTC. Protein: CSAKDRGPEQFF.

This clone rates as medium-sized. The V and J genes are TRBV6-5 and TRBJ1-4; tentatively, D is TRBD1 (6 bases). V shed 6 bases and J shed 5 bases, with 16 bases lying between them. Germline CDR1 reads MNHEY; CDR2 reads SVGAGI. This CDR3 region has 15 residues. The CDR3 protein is CASRPGTQVNEKLFF. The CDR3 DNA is TGTGCCAGCAGACCCGGGACACAAGTGAATGAAAAACTGTTTTTT.

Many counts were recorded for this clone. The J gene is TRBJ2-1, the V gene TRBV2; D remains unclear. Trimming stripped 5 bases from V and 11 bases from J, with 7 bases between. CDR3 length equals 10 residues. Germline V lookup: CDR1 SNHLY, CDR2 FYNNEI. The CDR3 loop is CASSNYQQFF. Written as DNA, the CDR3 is TGTGCCAGCAGTAACTATCAGCAGTTCTTC. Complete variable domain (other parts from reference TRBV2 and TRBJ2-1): EPEVTQTPSHQVTQMGQEVILRCVPISNHLYFYWYRQILGQKVEFLVSFYNNEISEKSEIFDDQFSVERPDGSNFTLKIRSTKLEDSAMYFCASSNYQQFFGPGTRLTVL.

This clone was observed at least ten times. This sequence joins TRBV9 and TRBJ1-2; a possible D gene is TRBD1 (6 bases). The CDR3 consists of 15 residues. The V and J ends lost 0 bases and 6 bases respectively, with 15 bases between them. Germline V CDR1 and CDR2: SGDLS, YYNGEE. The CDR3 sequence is CASSVGTAISDGYTF. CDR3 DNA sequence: TGTGCCAGCAGCGTAGGGACAGCGATAAGCGATGGCTACACCTTC.

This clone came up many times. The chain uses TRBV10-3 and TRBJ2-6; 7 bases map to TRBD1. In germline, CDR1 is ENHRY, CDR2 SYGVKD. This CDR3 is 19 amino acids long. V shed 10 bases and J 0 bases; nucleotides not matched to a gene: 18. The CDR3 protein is CATSPSTGAPLSGANVLTF. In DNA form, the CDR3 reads TGTGCCACCAGCCCCTCCACAGGGGCCCCTCTCTCTGGGGCCAACGTCCTGACTTTC.

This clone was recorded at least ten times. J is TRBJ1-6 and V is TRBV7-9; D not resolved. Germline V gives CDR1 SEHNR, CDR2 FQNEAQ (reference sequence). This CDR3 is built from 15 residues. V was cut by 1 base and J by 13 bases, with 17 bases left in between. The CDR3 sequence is CASSLDGGWRSPLHF. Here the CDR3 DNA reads TGTGCCAGCAGCTTAGACGGCGGCTGGCGGTCGCCCCTCCACTTT.

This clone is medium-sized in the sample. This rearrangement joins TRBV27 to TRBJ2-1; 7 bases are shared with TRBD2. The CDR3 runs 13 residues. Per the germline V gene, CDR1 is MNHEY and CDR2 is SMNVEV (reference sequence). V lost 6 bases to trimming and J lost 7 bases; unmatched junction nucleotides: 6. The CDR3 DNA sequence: TGTGCCAGCAGGGGGGGGAGTAGGAATGAGCAGTTCTTC. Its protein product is CASRGGSRNEQFF.

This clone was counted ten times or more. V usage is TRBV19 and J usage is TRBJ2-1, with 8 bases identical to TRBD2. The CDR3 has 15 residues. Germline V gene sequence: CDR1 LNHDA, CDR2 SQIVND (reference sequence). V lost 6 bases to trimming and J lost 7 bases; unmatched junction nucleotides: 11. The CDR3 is CASRSTSGGGNEQFF. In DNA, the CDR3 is TGTGCCAGTAGATCAACTAGCGGCGGAGGAAATGAGCAGTTCTTC. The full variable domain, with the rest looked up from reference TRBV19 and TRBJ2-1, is DGGITQSPKYLFRKEGQNVTLSCEQNLNHDAMYWYRQDPGQGLRLIYYSQIVNDFQKGDIAEGYSVSREKKESFPLTVTSAQKNPTAFYLCASRSTSGGGNEQFFGPGTRLTVL.